This T cell receptor (beta chain) was sequenced during a study of blood T cell repertoires in COVID-19. Study background: There were acute and convalescent COVID-19 samples, and they came from the United States, Italy and Spain. PBMCs, B-cell-depleted T cells, or T cells provided the cDNA or gDNA that made up the material.

This CDR3 has 14 residues. V trimming: 2 bases; J trimming: 6 bases; junction bases outside the gene matches: 5. Germline V CDR1 and CDR2: SGDLS, YYNGEE. The authors' processing: For nucleated cells, counts were estimated from reference gene primer amplification. The method was immunoSEQ multiplex PCR; TCRdb's version includes in-frame clones alone and lacks a portion of them. That table gives V, J and clone size, and the DNA gave D and trimming. Of about 270,000 clones listed, 80% to 85% were seen once; the top ten hold 2.5% to 3%. Sequenced input: peripheral blood. This clonotype originated in a woman in her sixties with active or convalescent COVID-19. V gene TRBV9 combines with J gene TRBJ2-7; 10 bases are a match to TRBD1. CDR3 residues: CASSVRQGASEQYF. In nucleotides, the CDR3 is TGTGCCAGCAGCGTCAGACAGGGGGCATCCGAGCAGTACTTC.